This T cell receptor (beta chain) stems from a study of blood T cell repertoires in COVID-19 (dated by TCRdb to 2018 to 2021). Looking at the study overall: The collaborator samples originated in the United States, Italy and Spain and spanned the acute and convalescent phases of COVID-19. Nearly every sample came with metadata listing a de-identified subject ID, COVID-19 status, age in years and sex. Where available, HLA class I and class II types were obtained from metadata supplied by the sample provider rather than from assay-based typing. The repertoires were released in a freely available public database intended as a resource for research on the immune response to SARS-CoV-2. Samples were obtained from the ongoing ImmuneRACE study (first 160 participants) and from about 1,300 subjects provided by 6 global collaborators. The material from the prospective study consisted of cDNA or gDNA derived from T cells, B-cell-depleted T cells, or PBMCs. Deeply sampled blood TCRbeta repertoires from subjects exposed to, actively infected with, or recovered from COVID-19 were included in the dataset.

The immunoSEQ Assay, a bias-controlled multiplex PCR, was used to amplify TCRbeta CDR3 regions from genomic DNA. The study's processing was this. The number of nucleated cells in each sample was estimated by amplification of reference gene primers within the assay. To quantify the absolute abundance of each unique TCRbeta CDR3 rearrangement, sequence reads were collapsed and filtered. For each sample, productive Simpson clonality was calculated as the square root of Simpson's diversity index across productive rearrangements. TCRdb limited this immuneACCESS table to in-frame rearrangements with V and J called. A share of clones is missing; checked studies link under half to unresolved V genes, and the rest is unexplained. That table furnishes V, J and clone size, whereas the DNA furnished D and trimming. The sample table records 55,000 to 80,000 clones; 70% to 85% of these occur just once. The top ten clones comprise roughly 16% of the sample.

Overall results and qualifications from the work: The amount of clinical and demographic metadata varied by source and participant and was provided uncurated.

Each collaborating institution followed its own protocols to collect whole blood in K2EDTA tubes. For TCRbeta analysis, collaborators shipped samples in one of three forms: frozen whole blood, isolated PBMCs, or DNA extracted from either of those sample types. Looking up the germline V gene yields CDR1 LGHNA and CDR2 YNFKEQ. Trimming takes 1 base from V and 2 bases from J, and the germline ends sit 8 bases apart. Counted from cysteine to phenylalanine, this CDR3 has 15 amino acids. The sequence is cut down to CDR3 DNA, 45 bases in frame from base 1. Turning to this clone: The specificity of this receptor is unknown. The record has no base qualities; no much larger clone is one base away.

The chain uses TRBV4-2 and TRBJ1-4; the D segment could be TRBD1, given 6 matching bases. Sample: peripheral blood. The sequence was obtained from a man at least 80 years old with active COVID-19. The CDR3 loop reads CASSQGQGTNEKLFF. The DNA reads as follows: TGTGCCAGCAGCCAAGGTCAGGGGACTAATGAAAAACTGTTTTTT.